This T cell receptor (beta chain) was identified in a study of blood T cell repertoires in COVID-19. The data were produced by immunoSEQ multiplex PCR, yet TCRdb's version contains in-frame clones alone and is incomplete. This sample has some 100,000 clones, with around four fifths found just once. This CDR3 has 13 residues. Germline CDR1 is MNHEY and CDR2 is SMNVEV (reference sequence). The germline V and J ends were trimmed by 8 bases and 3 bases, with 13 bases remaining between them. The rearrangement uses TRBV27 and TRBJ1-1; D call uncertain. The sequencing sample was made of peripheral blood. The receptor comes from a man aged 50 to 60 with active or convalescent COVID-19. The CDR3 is CASQTSSYTEAFF. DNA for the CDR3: TGTGCCAGCCAGACATCTTCTTACACTGAAGCTTTCTTT.